This passage covers 3 T cell receptor beta chains from one sample sequenced in a study of OX40 agonist ivuxolimab in advanced cancers. Using immunoSEQ multiplex PCR, the repertoire was profiled, and TCRdb retains in-frame clones only, with some absent. This sample has 30,000 to 40,000 clones; more than 60% occur once, and the top ten carry more than 14%. The starting material was CD4+ or CD8+ T cells sorted from blood, obtained in a trial of the OX40 agonist ivuxolimab. These TCRs come from an adult with an advanced solid tumor such as melanoma, head and neck, liver or kidney cancer.

The V call is TRBV27, the J call TRBJ1-1; TRBD1 matches 7 bases. CDR1 is MNHEY and CDR2 is SMNVEV in the germline V gene (reference sequence). This CDR3 region has 14 residues. With 7 bases clipped from V and 3 bases from J, the junction kept 8 bases outside the gene matches. The CDR3 here is CASTPRQGYTEAFF. DNA of the CDR3: TGTGCCAGCACTCCAAGACAGGGATACACTGAAGCTTTCTTT.

This clone was recorded once. The rearrangement joins TRBV28 to TRBJ1-2, with a possible D match to TRBD1 (6 bases). The CDR3 extends over 12 amino acids. The V gene's germline CDR1 is MDHEN and CDR2 SYDVKM. V shed 7 bases and J shed 10 bases, with 16 bases lying between them. For the CDR3, the DNA is TGTGCCAGCACTACGGGACAACGGAACTACACCTTC. Translating gives CASTTGQRNYTF.

The V gene is TRBV25-1, the J gene TRBJ1-6; D gene uncertain. Germline values: CDR1 MGHDK, CDR2 SYGVNS. V was trimmed by 1 base and J by 7 bases, leaving 5 bases between them. The CDR3 has 13 residues. Here the CDR3 reads CASSESGNSPLHF. As DNA, the CDR3 is TGTGCCAGCAGTGAATCGGGGAATTCACCCCTCCACTTT.